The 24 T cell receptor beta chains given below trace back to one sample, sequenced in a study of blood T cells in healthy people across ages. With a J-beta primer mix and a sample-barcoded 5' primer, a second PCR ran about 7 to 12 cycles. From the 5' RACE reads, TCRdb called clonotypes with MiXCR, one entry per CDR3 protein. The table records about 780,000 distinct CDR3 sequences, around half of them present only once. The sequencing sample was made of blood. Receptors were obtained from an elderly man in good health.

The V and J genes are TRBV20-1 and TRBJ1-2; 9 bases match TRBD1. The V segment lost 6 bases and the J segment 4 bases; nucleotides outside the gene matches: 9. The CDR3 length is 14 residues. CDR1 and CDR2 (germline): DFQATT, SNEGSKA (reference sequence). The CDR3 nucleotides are TGCAGTGCAAGTCCGGGACAGGGAGGCTATGGCTACACCTTC. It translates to CSASPGQGGYGYTF.

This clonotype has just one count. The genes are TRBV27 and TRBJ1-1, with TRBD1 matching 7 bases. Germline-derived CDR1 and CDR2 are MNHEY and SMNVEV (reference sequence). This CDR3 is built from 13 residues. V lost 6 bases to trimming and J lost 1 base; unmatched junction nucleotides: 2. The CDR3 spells CASRRTGNTEAFF. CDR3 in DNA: TGTGCCAGCAGACGGACAGGGAACACTGAAGCTTTCTTT.

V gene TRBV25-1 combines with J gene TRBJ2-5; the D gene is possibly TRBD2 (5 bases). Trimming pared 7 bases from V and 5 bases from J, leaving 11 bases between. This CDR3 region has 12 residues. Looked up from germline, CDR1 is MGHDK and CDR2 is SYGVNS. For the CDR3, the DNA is TGTGCCAGCACCGAGGGAGTTGAGACCCAGTACTTC. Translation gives CASTEGVETQYF.

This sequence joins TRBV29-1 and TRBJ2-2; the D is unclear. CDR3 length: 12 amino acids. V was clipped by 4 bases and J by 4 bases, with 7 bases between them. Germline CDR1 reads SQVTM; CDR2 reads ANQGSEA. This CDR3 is CSVVPTTGELFF. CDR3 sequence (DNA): TGCAGCGTTGTACCTACCACCGGGGAGCTGTTTTTT.

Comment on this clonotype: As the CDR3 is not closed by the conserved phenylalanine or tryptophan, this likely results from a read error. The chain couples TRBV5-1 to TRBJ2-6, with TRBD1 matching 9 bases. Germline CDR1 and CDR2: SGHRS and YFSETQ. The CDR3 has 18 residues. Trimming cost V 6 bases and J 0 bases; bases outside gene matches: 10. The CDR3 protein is CASTTPGQGNSGANVLTY. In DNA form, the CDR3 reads TGCGCCAGCACTACACCGGGACAGGGTAACTCTGGGGCCAACGTCCTGACTTAC.

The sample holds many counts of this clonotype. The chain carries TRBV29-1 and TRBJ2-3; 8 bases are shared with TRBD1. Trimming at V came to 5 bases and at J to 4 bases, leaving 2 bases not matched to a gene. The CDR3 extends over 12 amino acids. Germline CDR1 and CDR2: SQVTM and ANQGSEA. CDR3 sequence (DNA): TGCAGCGTTCGACAGGGGTCAGATACGCAGTATTTT. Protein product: CSVRQGSDTQYF.

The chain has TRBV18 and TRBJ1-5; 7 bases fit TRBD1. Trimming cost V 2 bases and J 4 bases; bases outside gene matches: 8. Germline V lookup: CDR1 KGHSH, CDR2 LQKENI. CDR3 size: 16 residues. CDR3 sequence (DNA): TGTGCCAGCTCACCAAAATGGCAGGGGGGGAATCAGCCCCAGCATTTT. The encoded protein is CASSPKWQGGNQPQHF.

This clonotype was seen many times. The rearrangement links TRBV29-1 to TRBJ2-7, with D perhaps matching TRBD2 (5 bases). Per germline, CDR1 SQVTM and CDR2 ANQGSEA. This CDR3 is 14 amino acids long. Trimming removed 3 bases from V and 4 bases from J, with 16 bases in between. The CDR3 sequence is CSVDSSGSKYEQYF. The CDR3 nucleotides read TGCAGCGTTGATAGCAGCGGCAGCAAATACGAGCAGTACTTC.

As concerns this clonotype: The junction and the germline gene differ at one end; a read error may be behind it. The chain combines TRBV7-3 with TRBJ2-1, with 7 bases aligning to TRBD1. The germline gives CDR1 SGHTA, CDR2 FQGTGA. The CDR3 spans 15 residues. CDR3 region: CACSFAGTDYNEQFF. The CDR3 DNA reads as TGTGCCTGCAGCTTCGCCGGGACAGACTACAATGAGCAGTTCTTC.

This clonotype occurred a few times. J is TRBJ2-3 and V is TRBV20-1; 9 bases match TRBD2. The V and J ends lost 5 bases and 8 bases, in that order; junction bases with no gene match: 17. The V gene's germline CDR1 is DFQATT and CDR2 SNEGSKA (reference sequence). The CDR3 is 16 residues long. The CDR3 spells CSAPEPSSGIWGTQYF. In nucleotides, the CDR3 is TGCAGTGCTCCCGAACCTTCTAGCGGGATTTGGGGTACGCAGTATTTT.

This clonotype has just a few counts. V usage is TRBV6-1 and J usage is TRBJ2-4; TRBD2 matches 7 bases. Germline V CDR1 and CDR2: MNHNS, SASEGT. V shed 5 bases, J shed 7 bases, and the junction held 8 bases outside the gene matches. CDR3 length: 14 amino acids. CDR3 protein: CASSPRGGLNIQYF. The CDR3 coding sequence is TGTGCCAGCAGTCCAAGGGGAGGGCTGAACATTCAGTACTTC.

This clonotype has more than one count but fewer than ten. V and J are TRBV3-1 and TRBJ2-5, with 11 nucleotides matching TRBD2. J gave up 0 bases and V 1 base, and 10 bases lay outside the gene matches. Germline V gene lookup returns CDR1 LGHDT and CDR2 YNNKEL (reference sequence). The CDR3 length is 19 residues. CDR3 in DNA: TGTGCCAGCAGCCAAGTCGGGAGACTAGCGGGACCGTACCAAGAGACCCAGTACTTC. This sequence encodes CASSQVGRLAGPYQETQYF.

CDR3 DNA: TGTGCCAGCAGCCAAGAGCGGGAGATCGACGAGCAGTACTTC. Translated, it gives CASSQEREIDEQYF. The V and J genes are TRBV4-2 and TRBJ2-5, with TRBD2 matching 7 bases. The better agreement between TRBJ2-7 and the DNA end casts doubt on the J call. Germline assignment: CDR1 LGHNA and CDR2 YNFKEQ. The CDR3 covers 14 residues.

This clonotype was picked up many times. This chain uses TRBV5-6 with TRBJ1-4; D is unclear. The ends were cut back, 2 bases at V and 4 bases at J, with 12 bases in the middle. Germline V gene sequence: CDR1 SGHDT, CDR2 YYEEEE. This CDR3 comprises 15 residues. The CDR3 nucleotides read TGTGCCAGCAGCTTCTTCCAGGCGCGTAATGAAAAACTGTTTTTT. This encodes CASSFFQARNEKLFF. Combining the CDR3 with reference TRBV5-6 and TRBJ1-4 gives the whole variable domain DAGVTQSPTHLIKTRGQQVTLRCSPKSGHDTVSWYQQALGQGPQFIFQYYEEEERQRGNFPDRFSGHQFPNYSSELNVNALLLGDSALYLCASSFFQARNEKLFFGSGTQLSVL.

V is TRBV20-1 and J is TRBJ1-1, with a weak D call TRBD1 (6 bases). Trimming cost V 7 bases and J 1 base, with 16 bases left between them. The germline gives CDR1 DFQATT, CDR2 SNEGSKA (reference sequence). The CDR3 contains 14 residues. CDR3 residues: CSVLGGQGNTEAFF. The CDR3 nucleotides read TGCAGTGTTCTCGGGGGGCAGGGGAACACTGAAGCTTTCTTT.

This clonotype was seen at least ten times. The CDR3 sequence is CSVDGQGGETQYF. In DNA form, the CDR3 reads TGCAGCGTTGATGGCCAGGGGGGAGAGACCCAGTACTTC. The V and J genes are TRBV29-1 and TRBJ2-5; possible D gene TRBD1, 7 bases. The V end was cut by 3 bases, the J end by 4 bases, with 12 bases between. The CDR3 consists of 13 residues. Germline V gene sequence: CDR1 SQVTM, CDR2 ANQGSEA.

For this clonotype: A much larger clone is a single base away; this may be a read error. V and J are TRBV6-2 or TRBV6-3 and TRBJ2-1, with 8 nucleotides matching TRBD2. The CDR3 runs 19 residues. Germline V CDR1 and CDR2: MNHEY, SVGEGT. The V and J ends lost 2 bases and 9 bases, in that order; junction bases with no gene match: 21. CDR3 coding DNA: TGTGCCAGCAGTTACCGTCCCGGGACTGGCGGGAGGAGAGATAGTGAGCAGTTCTTC. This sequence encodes CASSYRPGTGGRRDSEQFF.

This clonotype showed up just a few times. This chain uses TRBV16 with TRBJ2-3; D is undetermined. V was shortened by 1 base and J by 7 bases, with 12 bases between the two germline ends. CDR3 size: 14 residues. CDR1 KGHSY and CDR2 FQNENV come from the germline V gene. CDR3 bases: TGTGCCAGCAGCCAATTTGCAGGAACTAATACGCAGTATTTT. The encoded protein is CASSQFAGTNTQYF.

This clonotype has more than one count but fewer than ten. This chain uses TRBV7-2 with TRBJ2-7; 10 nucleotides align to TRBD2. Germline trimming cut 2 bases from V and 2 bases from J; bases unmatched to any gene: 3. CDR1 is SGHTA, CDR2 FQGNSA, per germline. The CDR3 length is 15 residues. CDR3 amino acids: CASSLKAGGPYEQYF. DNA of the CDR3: TGTGCCAGCAGCTTAAAAGCGGGAGGGCCCTACGAGCAGTACTTC.

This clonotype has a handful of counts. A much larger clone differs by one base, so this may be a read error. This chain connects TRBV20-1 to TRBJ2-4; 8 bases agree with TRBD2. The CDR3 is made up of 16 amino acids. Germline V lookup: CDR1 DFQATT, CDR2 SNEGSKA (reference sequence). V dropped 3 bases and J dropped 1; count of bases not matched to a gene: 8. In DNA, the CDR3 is TGCAGTGCTAGTGGTGTAGCGGGATCGGCCAAAAACATTCAGTACTTC. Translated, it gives CSASGVAGSAKNIQYF.

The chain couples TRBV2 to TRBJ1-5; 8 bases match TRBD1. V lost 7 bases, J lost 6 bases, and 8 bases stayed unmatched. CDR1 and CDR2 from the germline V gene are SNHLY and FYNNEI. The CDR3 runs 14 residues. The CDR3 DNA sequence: TGTGCCAGCAAGACGGACAGGGCGAGTCAGCCCCAGCATTTT. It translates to CASKTDRASQPQHF.

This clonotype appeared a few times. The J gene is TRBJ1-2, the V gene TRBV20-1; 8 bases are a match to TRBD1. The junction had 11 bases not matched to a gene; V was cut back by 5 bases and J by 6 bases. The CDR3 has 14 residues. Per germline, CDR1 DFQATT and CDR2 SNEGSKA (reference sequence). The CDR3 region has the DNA TGCAGTGCTCACCAGGGGGCCGCAACGGATGGCTACACCTTC. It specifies CSAHQGAATDGYTF.

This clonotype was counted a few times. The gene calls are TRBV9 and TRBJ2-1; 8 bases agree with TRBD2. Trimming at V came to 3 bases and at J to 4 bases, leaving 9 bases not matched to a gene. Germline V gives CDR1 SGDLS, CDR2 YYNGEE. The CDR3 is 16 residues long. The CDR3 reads CASSDQTGGLYNEQFF. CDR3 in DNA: TGTGCCAGCAGCGACCAGACGGGAGGGCTTTACAATGAGCAGTTCTTC. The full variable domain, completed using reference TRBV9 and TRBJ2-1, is DSGVTQTPKHLITATGQRVTLRCSPRSGDLSVYWYQQSLDQGLQFLIQYYNGEERAKGNILERFSAQQFPDLHSELNLSSLELGDSALYFCASSDQTGGLYNEQFFGPGTRLTVL.

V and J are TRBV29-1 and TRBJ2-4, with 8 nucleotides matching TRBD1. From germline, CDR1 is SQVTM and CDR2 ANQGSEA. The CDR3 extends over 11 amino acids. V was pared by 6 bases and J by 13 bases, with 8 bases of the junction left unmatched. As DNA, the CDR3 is TGCAGCGTCAGACAGGGGAAAGAGCAGTACTTC. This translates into CSVRQGKEQYF. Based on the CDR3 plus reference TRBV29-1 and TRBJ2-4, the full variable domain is SAVISQKPSRDICQRGTSLTIQCQVDSQVTMMFWYRQQPGQSLTLIATANQGSEATYESGFVIDKFPISRPNLTFSTLTVSNMSPEDSSIYLCSVRQGKEQYFGAGTRLSVL.